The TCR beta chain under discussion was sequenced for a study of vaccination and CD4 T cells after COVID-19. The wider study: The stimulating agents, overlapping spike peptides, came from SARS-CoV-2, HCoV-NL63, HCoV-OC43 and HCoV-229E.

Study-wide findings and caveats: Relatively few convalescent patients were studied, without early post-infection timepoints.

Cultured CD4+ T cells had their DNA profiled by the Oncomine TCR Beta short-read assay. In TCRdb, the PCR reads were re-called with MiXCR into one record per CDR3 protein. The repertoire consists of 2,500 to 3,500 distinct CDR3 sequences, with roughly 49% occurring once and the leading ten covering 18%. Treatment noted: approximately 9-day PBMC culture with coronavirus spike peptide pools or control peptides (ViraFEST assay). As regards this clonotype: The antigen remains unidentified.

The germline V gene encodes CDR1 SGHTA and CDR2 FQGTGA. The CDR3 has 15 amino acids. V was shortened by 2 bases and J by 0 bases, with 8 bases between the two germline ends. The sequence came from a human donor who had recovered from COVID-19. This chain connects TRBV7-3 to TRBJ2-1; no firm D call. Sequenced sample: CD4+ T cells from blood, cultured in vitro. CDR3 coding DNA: TGTGCCAGCAGCTTAGGCGCCAGCTCCTACAATGAGCAGTTCTTC. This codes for CASSLGASSYNEQFF.